This T cell receptor (beta chain) emerged from a study of Ad26.COV2.S vaccination and SARS-CoV-2 variants. Overall study findings and caveats: Vaccine recipients surpassed placebo recipients in spike-specific TCR breadth.

This CDR3 spans 13 amino acids. Germline lookup yields CDR1 LNHDA and CDR2 SQIVND (reference sequence). V shed 6 bases, J shed 5 bases, and the junction held 0 bases outside the gene matches. Profiling relied on immunoSEQ multiplex PCR, and the TCRdb table lists in-frame clones only, not all of them. The sample holds over 350,000 clones, approximately 91% seen once. This clone was found many times. The antigen is not known. This CDR3 is also generated by other DNA sequences in the sample. Treatment of the sample: roughly 19 received Ad26.COV2.S at low or high dose, single or two shots; several received placebo; per-sample allocation not given. Sampling was done on day 63 after the first vaccine or placebo injection.

This chain links TRBV19 with TRBJ2-2, with TRBD2 matching 10 bases. Sequencing used peripheral blood, obtained in a trial of Ad26.COV2.S vaccine versus placebo. The sequence was obtained from a person aged 18-65 years who received the Ad26.COV2.S COVID-19 vaccine or a placebo. This CDR3 is CASRLAGTGELFF. CDR3 DNA sequence: TGTGCCAGTAGACTAGCGGGGACCGGGGAGCTGTTTTTT.